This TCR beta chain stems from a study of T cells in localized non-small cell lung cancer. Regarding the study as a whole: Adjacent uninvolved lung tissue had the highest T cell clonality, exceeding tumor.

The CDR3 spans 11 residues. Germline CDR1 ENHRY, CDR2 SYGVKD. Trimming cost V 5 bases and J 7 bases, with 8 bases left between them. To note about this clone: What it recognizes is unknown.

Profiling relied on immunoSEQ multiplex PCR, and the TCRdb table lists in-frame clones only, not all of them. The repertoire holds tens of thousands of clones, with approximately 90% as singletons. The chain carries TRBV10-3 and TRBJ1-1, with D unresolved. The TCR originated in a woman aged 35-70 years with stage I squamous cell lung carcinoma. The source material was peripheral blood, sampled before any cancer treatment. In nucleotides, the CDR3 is TGTGCCATCAGTACCGGGATTGAAGCTTTCTTT. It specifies CAISTGIEAFF.